This T cell receptor beta chain was retrieved from a study of T-cell memory formation after mild COVID-19. Study overall: The two donors had largely donor-specific TCR clusters. Study results and caveats: CD8+ contracting clones occupied EMRA, while CD4+ ones occupied mainly CM and EM. Unconfirmed was the SARS-CoV-2 specificity of second-wave clones that peaked on day 37.

TCR alpha and TCR beta cDNA libraries with sample barcodes and UMIs came from 5'RACE using constant-segment primers. One entry per CDR3 protein results from TCRdb running MiXCR on the 5' RACE reads. The sample lists some 440,000 distinct CDR3 sequences; around a quarter were seen once. About this clonotype: Its cognate antigen is unknown.

CDR3 length: 15 amino acids. J lost 7 bases, V lost 6 bases, and 8 bases had no gene match. Germline V gene lookup returns CDR1 SGHTA and CDR2 FQGNSA. The chain joins TRBV7-2 to TRBJ2-1, with TRBD2 identical over 11 bases. Sequenced material: PBMCs or a T cell subset sorted from them (not recorded which). This clonotype was obtained from an adult woman who had mild COVID-19 (a few samples of this study predate the infection). Cell type and time point are not known. The CDR3, as DNA: TGTGCCAGCAGACAACTAGCGGGAGTGGGGAATGAGCAGTTCTTC. Its translation: CASRQLAGVGNEQFF.